A single sample gave rise to the 5 T cell receptor beta chains below, sequenced in a study of blood T cell repertoires in COVID-19. The table came from immunoSEQ multiplex PCR; TCRdb's copy has only in-frame clones and leaves some out. The table has around 130,000 clones, roughly 85% seen once; the top ten hold about 4.5%. Input material: peripheral blood. The receptors stem from a man aged 35-49 years with acute or convalescent COVID-19.

The rearrangement links TRBV5-1 to TRBJ2-4; no reliable D call. The germline V and J ends were trimmed by 5 bases and 0 bases, with 15 bases remaining between them. Germline V gene data show CDR1 as SGHRS and CDR2 as YFSETQ. The length of the CDR3 is 16 residues. CDR3 sequence reads: CASSISHELAKNIQYF. In DNA form, the CDR3 reads TGCGCCAGCAGTATTTCCCACGAGCTAGCCAAAAACATTCAGTACTTC.

The gene calls are TRBV24-1 and TRBJ2-3, with D maybe TRBD1 (5 bases). The V end lost 2 bases, the J end lost 10 bases, and 18 bases lay between the germline ends. The V gene's germline CDR1 is KGHDR and CDR2 SFDVKD. The CDR3 spans 15 residues. The CDR3 is CATSDSRPREVAQYF. The DNA for the CDR3 is TGTGCCACCAGTGATTCGCGCCCCAGGGAAGTTGCGCAGTATTTT.

The chain couples TRBV9 to TRBJ2-1, with D perhaps TRBD2 (7 bases). Trimming removed 0 bases from V and 9 bases from J, with 16 bases in between. CDR1 SGDLS and CDR2 YYNGEE come from the germline V gene. The CDR3 has 15 residues. CDR3 region: CASSVVAGAGSEQFF. The CDR3 nucleotides read TGTGCCAGCAGCGTAGTTGCGGGGGCCGGAAGTGAGCAGTTCTTC.

This chain joins TRBV29-1 and TRBJ1-1; tentatively, D is TRBD1 (6 bases). Germline CDR1 reads SQVTM; CDR2 reads ANQGSEA. The CDR3 length is 14 residues. V was pared by 2 bases and J by 1 base, with 11 bases between. CDR3: CSVEYRVENTEAFF. The DNA of the CDR3 is TGCAGCGTTGAATACAGGGTGGAGAACACTGAAGCTTTCTTT.

This clone was detected only a few times. This chain joins TRBV9 and TRBJ1-1, with 7 bases fitting TRBD1. There are 15 residues in the CDR3. The germline V gene encodes CDR1 SGDLS and CDR2 YYNGEE. V lost 3 bases to trimming and J lost 0 bases; unmatched junction nucleotides: 5. Here the CDR3 reads CASSETGRVNTEAFF. The CDR3 DNA reads as TGTGCCAGCAGCGAGACAGGGCGGGTGAACACTGAAGCTTTCTTT.